The next 32 T cell receptor beta chains were all read from a single sample in a study of blood T cells in healthy people across ages. Using a J-beta primer mix together with a sample-barcoded 5' primer, a second PCR was run for roughly 7 to 11 cycles. One entry per CDR3 protein results from TCRdb running MiXCR on the 5' RACE reads. Among about 1.7 million distinct CDR3 sequences listed, approximately 30% were seen once. The sequenced material came from blood. Receptor source: a woman under 40 in good health.

This chain connects TRBV7-2 to TRBJ2-2; no firm D call. Germline V gene lookup returns CDR1 SGHTA and CDR2 FQGNSA. There are 15 residues in the CDR3. With 6 bases removed from V and 1 base from J, the gap between germline ends came to 12 bases. The DNA of the CDR3 is TGTGCCAGCAGTGTACGGTTAATGAACACCGGGGAGCTGTTTTTT. Protein product: CASSVRLMNTGELFF.

Of note for this clonotype: Compared with germline, one end of the junction differs, possibly owing to a read error. The V call is TRBV6-2 or TRBV6-3, the J call TRBJ2-7; TRBD1 might be the D (6 bases). The CDR3 runs to 12 residues. In germline, CDR1 is MNHEY, CDR2 SVGEGT. DNA of the CDR3: TGTGCCAACAGTTACTCACAGGGAGAGCAGTACTTC. Amino acids: CANSYSQGEQYF.

This clonotype was detected a few times. This may arise from a read error, as a much more abundant clone is one base away. The CDR3 bases are TGCAGTGCTAGTCGGGCGGGGCCGAACAATGAGCAGTTCTTC. Translation: CSASRAGPNNEQFF. This chain connects TRBV20-1 to TRBJ2-1; D possibly corresponds to TRBD2 (6 bases). Trimming stripped 3 bases from V and 5 bases from J, with 14 bases between. The CDR3 spans 14 residues. Germline CDR1 and CDR2: DFQATT and SNEGSKA (reference sequence).

The genes are TRBV6-5 and TRBJ2-5; unclear D gene. Germline CDR1 and CDR2: MNHEY and SVGAGI. V was clipped by 2 bases and J by 12 bases, with 10 bases between them. There are 11 residues in the CDR3. In DNA form, the CDR3 reads TGTGCCAGCAGTTACCGGAACGAGGAGTACTTC. It specifies CASSYRNEEYF.

The chain joins TRBV7-2 to TRBJ2-5, with 9 bases that match TRBD2. V gave up 5 bases and J gave up 5 bases; unmatched junction bases: 12. CDR1 SGHTA and CDR2 FQGNSA come from the germline V gene. This CDR3 is 16 amino acids long. The CDR3 sequence is CASSLGLAGRGETQYF. In DNA, the CDR3 is TGTGCCAGCAGCCTGGGGCTAGCGGGGCGGGGCGAGACCCAGTACTTC.

The V gene is TRBV2, the J gene TRBJ1-4; D remains unclear. Per the germline V gene, CDR1 is SNHLY and CDR2 is FYNNEI. V lost 5 bases, J lost 4 bases, and 11 bases lay in between. This CDR3 contains 14 residues. The CDR3 loop reads CASSRADLNEKLFF. The CDR3 DNA sequence: TGTGCCAGCAGTAGGGCAGACCTTAATGAAAAACTGTTTTTT. The full variable domain, rest sourced from reference TRBV2 and TRBJ1-4, is EPEVTQTPSHQVTQMGQEVILRCVPISNHLYFYWYRQILGQKVEFLVSFYNNEISEKSEIFDDQFSVERPDGSNFTLKIRSTKLEDSAMYFCASSRADLNEKLFFGSGTQLSVL.

This clonotype was observed a few times. The DNA of the CDR3 is TGCAGTGCTAGATCCCTGACTAGCGGTTATGACGAGCAGTACTTC. Translation gives CSARSLTSGYDEQYF. The chain links TRBV20-1 to TRBJ2-7; the match to TRBD2 covers 9 bases. This CDR3 is built from 15 residues. J gave up 5 bases and V 2 bases, and 10 bases lay outside the gene matches. Germline lookup yields CDR1 DFQATT and CDR2 SNEGSKA (reference sequence).

The table lists this clonotype with many counts. The V gene is TRBV7-2, the J gene TRBJ2-7; the D gene is possibly TRBD1 (6 bases). Looked up from germline, CDR1 is SGHTA and CDR2 is FQGNSA. CDR3 length: 14 residues. Deletions cut 5 bases from V and 2 bases from J, with 13 bases between. CDR3 in amino acids: CASSPLGGTYEQYF. The DNA for the CDR3 is TGTGCCAGCAGCCCCCTAGGGGGAACCTACGAGCAGTACTTC.

The V gene is TRBV6-2 or TRBV6-3, the J gene TRBJ1-1; possible D gene TRBD1, 6 bases. The germline V gene has CDR1 MNHEY and CDR2 SVGEGT. V was trimmed by 2 bases and J by 0 bases, leaving 7 bases between them. This CDR3 is built from 14 residues. CDR3 loop: CASSYGGMNTEAFF. In nucleotides, the CDR3 is TGTGCCAGCAGTTACGGGGGCATGAACACTGAAGCTTTCTTT.

The chain carries TRBV20-1 and TRBJ1-5; D possibly corresponds to TRBD1 (5 bases). V gave up 7 bases and J gave up 3 bases, with 13 bases separating them. This CDR3 is 13 amino acids long. Germline CDR1 DFQATT, CDR2 SNEGSKA (reference sequence). The CDR3 here is CSGQGSLNQPQHF. The CDR3 nucleotides are TGCAGTGGCCAGGGCTCCCTCAATCAGCCCCAGCATTTT.

Only one count was recorded for this clonotype. The rearrangement joins TRBV7-9 to TRBJ1-1, with D perhaps TRBD1 (5 bases). V dropped 5 bases and J dropped 10 bases, with 17 bases sitting between them. The CDR3 is 13 residues long. Germline-derived CDR1 and CDR2 are SEHNR and FQNEAQ (reference sequence). CDR3 loop: CASSPRGGVLAFF. The CDR3 nucleotides read TGTGCCAGCAGCCCCCGGGGAGGGGTCTTAGCTTTCTTT.

This clonotype was seen at least ten times. The rearrangement joins TRBV12-3 or TRBV12-4 to TRBJ2-7, with a weak D call TRBD2 (6 bases). This CDR3 has 15 residues. V shed 2 bases and J shed 3 bases, with 14 bases lying between them. DNA for the CDR3: TGTGCCAGCAGTTTAAACAGGAGGGGCTTCTACGAGCAGTACTTC. Protein sequence: CASSLNRRGFYEQYF.

V and J are TRBV18 and TRBJ2-5; 7 bases agree with TRBD1. This CDR3 spans 14 amino acids. V gave up 2 bases and J gave up 5 bases; unmatched junction bases: 5. Germline CDR1 KGHSH, CDR2 LQKENI. The CDR3 is CASSPRGLDETQYF. CDR3 nucleotides: TGTGCCAGCTCACCAAGGGGGCTAGATGAGACCCAGTACTTC.

This clonotype was found many times. DNA of the CDR3: TGCAGCGTTGAAGATTGGTCGGGTACCAAAAACATTCAGTACTTC. Encoded protein: CSVEDWSGTKNIQYF. V is TRBV29-1 and J is TRBJ2-4; D is undetermined. The CDR3 is 15 residues long. V lost 0 bases and J 2 bases, leaving 11 bases between the germline ends. Germline loops: CDR1 SQVTM, CDR2 ANQGSEA.

This chain links TRBV16 with TRBJ1-4; D remains ambiguous. Trimming removed 3 bases from V and 0 bases from J, with 8 bases in between. The CDR3 is made up of 15 amino acids. The germline V gene has CDR1 KGHSY and CDR2 FQNENV. CDR3 residues: CASSQSQATNEKLFF. CDR3 bases: TGTGCCAGCAGCCAGAGCCAGGCAACTAATGAAAAACTGTTTTTT.

The rearrangement links TRBV25-1 to TRBJ2-7; D is unclear. The germline gives CDR1 MGHDK, CDR2 SYGVNS. Trimming left V 7 bases short and J 11 bases short, with 12 bases between. The CDR3 consists of 10 residues. The CDR3 nucleotides read TGTGCCAGCATCCCGGGTCCGGAGTACTTC. Encoded protein: CASIPGPEYF.

About this clonotype: It may be a read error: a sequence one base away is much more abundant. This sequence joins TRBV3-1 and TRBJ2-7; D gene ambiguous. The CDR3 contains 13 residues. Germline V gene data show CDR1 as LGHDT and CDR2 as YNNKEL (reference sequence). CDR3 nucleotide sequence: TGTGCCAGCGGCCAACAGAGCTCCTACGCGCAGTACTTC. Protein product: CASGQQSSYAQYF.

The rearrangement links TRBV20-1 to TRBJ2-1; 11 bases agree with TRBD2. This CDR3 comprises 14 residues. Trimming at V came to 5 bases and at J to 8 bases, leaving 8 bases not matched to a gene. The germline V gene encodes CDR1 DFQATT and CDR2 SNEGSKA (reference sequence). The DNA for the CDR3 is TGCAGTGCTTCCGGGACTAGCGGTATGCATGAGCAGTTCTTC. Translating it yields CSASGTSGMHEQFF.

Remarks on this clonotype: One junction end does not reproduce the germline sequence, and a read error may be involved. The genes are TRBV25-1 and TRBJ2-7; D is uncertain. The CDR3 sequence is 14 residues long. CDR1 and CDR2 from the germline V gene are MGHDK and SYGVNS. As DNA, the CDR3 is TGTGCCAGCAGGGAATACGACGACTCCTACGAGCAGTACTTC. Protein product: CASREYDDSYEQYF.

The chain joins TRBV27 to TRBJ2-7, with 8 bases lining up with TRBD2. J was trimmed by 7 bases and V by 8 bases; bases with no gene match: 10. The CDR3 extends over 13 amino acids. CDR1 MNHEY and CDR2 SMNVEV come from the germline V gene (reference sequence). The CDR3 loop is CASGGLAFSEQYF. DNA of the CDR3: TGTGCCAGCGGAGGACTAGCATTTTCTGAGCAGTACTTC.

This clonotype was seen a handful of times. V gene TRBV5-1 combines with J gene TRBJ2-5; possible D gene TRBD1, 5 bases. The germline CDR1 and CDR2 sequences are SGHRS and YFSETQ. Trimming took 0 bases from V and 5 from J, leaving 11 bases between them. The CDR3 sequence is 14 residues long. CDR3 sequence: CASSLEQVRETQYF. The CDR3 DNA reads as TGCGCCAGCAGCTTGGAACAGGTCCGGGAGACCCAGTACTTC.

Turning to this clonotype: Possible read error: a much larger clone is one base away. This chain connects TRBV7-2 to TRBJ2-1; 10 bases fit TRBD2. V trimming: 11 bases; J trimming: 5 bases; junction bases outside the gene matches: 9. Germline CDR1 SGHTA, CDR2 FQGNSA. This CDR3 comprises 14 residues. This chain's CDR3 is CAGKLAGGHNEQFF. The CDR3 DNA follows: TGTGCCGGCAAATTAGCGGGAGGCCACAATGAGCAGTTCTTC.

The chain uses TRBV4-1 and TRBJ1-5; D gene ambiguous. The germline V gene has CDR1 MGHRA and CDR2 YSYEKL. Trimming shortened V by 2 bases and J by 3 bases, and 17 bases separated the two germline ends. The CDR3 length is 17 residues. CDR3 DNA: TGCGCCAGCAGCCAACTCCTTCCCCCAGTATTCAATCAGCCCCAGCATTTT. Translating gives CASSQLLPPVFNQPQHF.

The chain carries TRBV25-1 and TRBJ2-5, with 10 positions matching TRBD1. This CDR3 comprises 16 residues. Germline V gives CDR1 MGHDK, CDR2 SYGVNS. V was clipped by 1 base and J by 4 bases; unmatched bases: 6. CDR3 region: CASSESPRTGGETQYF. The CDR3 region has the DNA TGTGCCAGCAGTGAATCGCCCCGGACAGGGGGAGAGACCCAGTACTTC. Looking up the rest from reference TRBV25-1 and TRBJ2-5 gives the full variable domain: EADIYQTPRYLVIGTGKKITLECSQTMGHDKMYWYQQDPGMELHLIHYSYGVNSTEKGDLSSESTVSRIRTEHFPLTLESARPSHTSQYLCASSESPRTGGETQYFGPGTRLLVL.

The rearrangement links TRBV5-1 to TRBJ2-7; 14 bases map to TRBD2. V shed 4 bases, J shed 4 bases, and the junction held 16 bases outside the gene matches. The CDR3 extends over 19 amino acids. Germline V gene lookup returns CDR1 SGHRS and CDR2 YFSETQ. The CDR3 coding sequence is TGCGCCAGCAGCACGTCCGTGGGGACTAGCGGGGGCTTAGGTTACGAGCAGTACTTC. Protein sequence: CASSTSVGTSGGLGYEQYF.

The table lists this clonotype with many counts. This chain links TRBV5-5 with TRBJ2-7; 8 nucleotides line up with TRBD1. This CDR3 has 15 residues. After removal of 1 base from V and 2 bases from J, the junction contained 5 bases not matched to a gene. Germline V gene sequence: CDR1 SGHKS, CDR2 YYEKEE (reference sequence). For the CDR3, the DNA is TGTGCCAGCAGCTTGTACGGACAGGGCGCCTACGAGCAGTACTTC. This translates into CASSLYGQGAYEQYF.

There are a few counts of this clonotype. J is TRBJ1-3 and V is TRBV5-4, with 11 bases identical to TRBD1. Germline CDR1 SGHNT, CDR2 YYREEE (reference sequence). The CDR3 extends over 15 amino acids. With V trimmed by 3 bases and J by 4 bases, 3 bases remained unmatched. This CDR3 is CASSSGQGVGNTIYF. As DNA, the CDR3 is TGTGCCAGCAGCTCGGGACAGGGGGTAGGAAACACCATATATTTT.

This clonotype was counted many times. Here the CDR3 DNA reads TGTGCCAGCAGCTTTAGTCGGGACTTCACATACGAGCAGTACTTC. Translating gives CASSFSRDFTYEQYF. The chain carries TRBV7-2 and TRBJ2-4; perhaps TRBD2 as D (6 bases). The DNA end is a closer match to TRBJ2-7, so the J assignment may be wrong. This CDR3 has 15 residues. The germline gives CDR1 SGHTA, CDR2 FQGNSA.

The genes are TRBV12-3 or TRBV12-4 and TRBJ2-1; no reliable D call. V shed 4 bases and J shed 5 bases, with 6 bases lying between them. This CDR3 is built from 12 residues. CDR3 region: CASSSLDNEQFF. The CDR3 DNA reads as TGTGCCAGCAGTTCGTTAGACAATGAGCAGTTCTTC.

This clonotype has more than one count but fewer than ten. The J gene is TRBJ1-2, the V gene TRBV29-1; D gene uncertain. V gave up 3 bases and J gave up 8 bases, with 10 bases separating them. The CDR3 is 11 residues long. Germline values: CDR1 SQVTM, CDR2 ANQGSEA. In nucleotides, the CDR3 is TGCAGCGTTGACTCCTGGACGGGCTACACCTTC. Translating gives CSVDSWTGYTF.

This clonotype appeared once. Compared with germline, one end of the junction differs, possibly owing to a read error. The rearrangement links TRBV7-9 to TRBJ1-5; 7 bases map to TRBD1. This CDR3 region has 13 residues. Germline-derived CDR1 and CDR2 are SEHNR and FQNEAQ (reference sequence). CDR3 nucleotide sequence: TGTACCAGCAGCCTGGGACAGATGCAGCCCCAGCATTTT. The encoded protein is CTSSLGQMQPQHF.

This clonotype was seen repeatedly, ten times or more. This chain joins TRBV30 and TRBJ2-3; D assignment may be TRBD1 or TRBD2 (5 bases each). The CDR3 has 14 amino acids. Looked up from germline, CDR1 is GTSNPN and CDR2 is SVGIG (reference sequence). The V and J ends lost 4 bases and 4 bases respectively, with 15 bases between them. The CDR3 nucleotides read TGTGCCTGGACCCGGACTGGGGGTGCAGATACGCAGTATTTT. It specifies CAWTRTGGADTQYF.